The 30 T cell receptor beta chains below come from one sample, sequenced in a study of cytotoxic CD8 clonotypes in ibrutinib-treated CLL. Assay used: immunoSEQ multiplex PCR; TCRdb lists only in-frame clones, some missing. The sample lists some 92,000 clones; approximately 71% were seen once. The sequences come from PBMCs, collected after 24 months of ibrutinib treatment. The receptors were gathered from a human donor with chronic lymphocytic leukemia.

V usage is TRBV7-9 and J usage is TRBJ1-1; no definite D call. This CDR3 is built from 14 residues. The ends were cut back, 5 bases at V and 4 bases at J, with 14 bases in the middle. Germline CDR1 is SEHNR and CDR2 is FQNEAQ (reference sequence). The CDR3: CASSLVGGSTEAFF. The DNA for the CDR3 is TGTGCCAGCAGCCTTGTGGGAGGGAGCACTGAAGCTTTCTTT. Combining the CDR3 with reference TRBV7-9 and TRBJ1-1 gives the whole variable domain DTGVSQNPRHKITKRGQNVTFRCDPISEHNRLYWYRQTLGQGPEFLTYFQNEAQLEKSRLLSDRFSAERPKGSFSTLEIQRTEQGDSAMYLCASSLVGGSTEAFFGQGTRLTVV.

The gene calls are TRBV30 and TRBJ2-2; no clear D. V lost 4 bases and J 5 bases, leaving 8 bases between the germline ends. The length of the CDR3 is 12 residues. CDR1 and CDR2 (germline): GTSNPN, SVGIG (reference sequence). CDR3 in DNA: TGTGCCTGGACGGCCGGGACCGGGGAGCTGTTTTTT. Protein: CAWTAGTGELFF.

V gene TRBV21-1 combines with J gene TRBJ2-7; the DNA was not compared with TRBD2, the D call given in the table. TRBV21-1 constitutes a pseudogene. This CDR3 comprises 14 residues. The CDR3 loop reads CASRCGGSSYEQYF. In DNA form, the CDR3 reads TGTGCCAGCAGGTGCGGGGGAAGCTCCTACGAGCAGTACTTC.

Only one count was recorded for this clone. The CDR3 DNA is TGTGCCAGCAAAGACAGGGTTCGGGAAAAACTGTTTTTT. It specifies CASKDRVREKLFF. This chain joins TRBV27 and TRBJ1-4; 7 nucleotides match TRBD1. CDR3 length equals 13 residues. CDR1 is MNHEY, CDR2 SMNVEV, per germline (reference sequence). Trimming removed 7 bases from V and 8 bases from J; junction bases left unmatched: 7.

V is TRBV4-1 and J is TRBJ2-5; the match to TRBD1 covers 7 bases. This CDR3 has 14 residues. Germline V gene lookup returns CDR1 MGHRA and CDR2 YSYEKL. The trim removed 1 base at V and 4 bases at J, leaving 3 bases unmatched. In DNA, the CDR3 is TGCGCCAGCAGCCAAGGGGCAGGGGGAGAGACCCAGTACTTC. It translates to CASSQGAGGETQYF.

This sequence joins TRBV7-2 and TRBJ1-6; 8 nucleotides agree with TRBD1. The CDR3 totals 15 residues. Germline-derived CDR1 and CDR2 are SGHTA and FQGNSA. With 5 bases clipped from V and 6 bases from J, the junction kept 6 bases outside the gene matches. The CDR3 DNA is TGTGCCAGCAGCGCCCAGGGGGCGCCTAATTCACCCCTCCACTTT. Amino acid sequence: CASSAQGAPNSPLHF.

This clone came up a few times. The genes are TRBV28 and TRBJ1-3; D uncertain. The CDR3 is made up of 11 amino acids. Deletions cut 6 bases from V and 4 bases from J, with 4 bases between. CDR1 MDHEN and CDR2 SYDVKM come from the germline V gene. CDR3 sequence (DNA): TGTGCCAGCAGGCTAGGAAACACCATATATTTT. Its protein is CASRLGNTIYF.

The rearrangement joins TRBV7-9 to TRBJ1-2, with TRBD1 matching 10 bases. The V segment lost 5 bases and the J segment 2 bases; nucleotides outside the gene matches: 14. Germline V lookup: CDR1 SEHNR, CDR2 FQNEAQ (reference sequence). The CDR3 has 18 residues. CDR3 nucleotide sequence: TGTGCCAGCAGCCGCGGAGAAGCCCGGGACAGGGGAAACTATGGCTACACCTTC. Residues: CASSRGEARDRGNYGYTF.

A few counts support this clone. The chain is built from TRBV28 and TRBJ1-3, with D tentatively TRBD1 (5 bases). In germline, CDR1 is MDHEN, CDR2 SYDVKM. The CDR3 loop spans 16 amino acids. The V end lost 6 bases, the J end lost 0 bases, and 15 bases lay between the germline ends. The CDR3 DNA is TGTGCCAGCAGCCTCCTACAGGTCACCTCTGGAAACACCATATATTTT. Translating it yields CASSLLQVTSGNTIYF.

This clone was detected only a few times. The rearrangement joins TRBV10-3 to TRBJ2-3; possible D gene TRBD1, 8 bases. Germline V CDR1 and CDR2: ENHRY, SYGVKD. CDR3 length: 15 amino acids. With 6 bases removed from V and 3 bases from J, the gap between germline ends came to 16 bases. The CDR3 DNA reads TGTGCCATCAGCTCCAAACAGGGGGGGACAGATACGCAGTATTTT. It translates to CAISSKQGGTDTQYF.

The chain uses TRBV9 and TRBJ2-7, with a tentative D call TRBD1 (6 bases). The V gene lost 0 bases and the J gene lost 2 bases, with 9 bases spanning the gap. The CDR3 spans 14 residues. In germline, CDR1 is SGDLS, CDR2 YYNGEE. This CDR3 reads CASSVVAGAYEQYF. Written as DNA, the CDR3 is TGTGCCAGCAGCGTAGTGGCAGGGGCCTACGAGCAGTACTTC.

V and J are TRBV5-1 and TRBJ2-7; 10 bases are a match to TRBD2. This CDR3 contains 15 residues. Germline V gene lookup returns CDR1 SGHRS and CDR2 YFSETQ. Losses at the gene ends were 3 bases for V and 6 bases for J; bases not matched to a gene: 9. The DNA of the CDR3 is TGCGCCAGCAGCTCATTGGGGCTAGCGGGAGTCGAGCAGTACTTC. Protein sequence: CASSSLGLAGVEQYF. The variable domain in full, completed from reference TRBV5-1 and TRBJ2-7, reads KAGVTQTPRYLIKTRGQQVTLSCSPISGHRSVSWYQQTPGQGLQFLFEYFSETQRNKGNFPGRFSGRQFSNSRSEMNVSTLELGDSALYLCASSSLGLAGVEQYFGPGTRLTVT.

This chain uses TRBV6-4 with TRBJ1-5; 9 positions agree with TRBD1. Germline lookup yields CDR1 MRHNA and CDR2 SNTAGT. The CDR3 loop spans 15 amino acids. The junction had 1 base not matched to a gene; V was cut back by 3 bases and J by 1 base. The DNA of the CDR3 is TGTGCCAGCAGTGAGACAGGGGGGAGCAATCAGCCCCAGCATTTT. As protein: CASSETGGSNQPQHF.

The chain links TRBV10-2 to TRBJ2-5; 13 nucleotides match TRBD2. V was pared by 8 bases and J by 2 bases, with 14 bases of the junction left unmatched. There are 18 residues in the CDR3. From germline, CDR1 is WSHSY and CDR2 SAAADI. CDR3 protein: CASASPGLAGYGQETQYF. CDR3 DNA: TGCGCCAGCGCGTCCCCGGGACTAGCGGGATATGGGCAAGAGACCCAGTACTTC.

This chain links TRBV11-3 with TRBJ2-5; D is possibly TRBD1 (5 bases). Looked up from germline, CDR1 is SGHNT and CDR2 is YENEEA. The CDR3 extends over 14 amino acids. V was clipped by 3 bases and J by 4 bases, with 12 bases between them. The CDR3, as DNA: TGTGCCAGCAGCTTGGCAGGGATCGCAGAGACCCAGTACTTC. Translation gives CASSLAGIAETQYF.

A few counts support this clone. This chain joins TRBV28 and TRBJ2-7, with D possibly TRBD2 on 6 matching bases. The germline gives CDR1 MDHEN, CDR2 SYDVKM. Trimming removed 3 bases from V and 5 bases from J, with 14 bases in between. The length of the CDR3 is 14 residues. CDR3 region: CASSFHPSANEQYF. The CDR3 coding sequence is TGTGCCAGCAGTTTCCACCCTAGCGCTAACGAGCAGTACTTC.

This chain links TRBV18 with TRBJ1-5; D uncertain. V lost 2 bases and J lost 5, with 13 bases in between. The CDR3 contains 15 residues. The V gene's germline CDR1 is KGHSH and CDR2 LQKENI. The CDR3 loop is CASSPTTDPYQPQHF. The CDR3 DNA reads TGTGCCAGCTCACCAACGACGGACCCTTATCAGCCCCAGCATTTT.

V gene TRBV5-1 combines with J gene TRBJ2-2, with TRBD2 identical over 7 bases. V lost 2 bases and J lost 5; bases outside the gene matches: 6. Germline assignment: CDR1 SGHRS and CDR2 YFSETQ. The CDR3 length is 15 residues. CDR3 bases: TGCGCCAGCAGCTTCCTCGGGCGGGAGACCGGGGAGCTGTTTTTT. It translates to CASSFLGRETGELFF.

V and J are TRBV11-2 and TRBJ1-3; D perhaps matches TRBD1 (6 bases). The CDR3 spans 14 residues. V was trimmed by 8 bases and J by 0 bases, leaving 11 bases between them. Germline assignment: CDR1 SGHAT and CDR2 FQNNGV. DNA for the CDR3: TGTGCCAGCTGCATGGACAGCTCTGGAAACACCATATATTTT. Translation gives CASCMDSSGNTIYF. The variable domain in full, completed from reference TRBV11-2 and TRBJ1-3, reads EAGVAQSPRYKIIEKRQSVAFWCNPISGHATLYWYQQILGQGPKLLIQFQNNGVVDDSQLPKDRFSAERLKGVDSTLKIQPAKLEDSAVYLCASCMDSSGNTIYFGEGSWLTVV.

The rearrangement uses TRBV2 and TRBJ1-3; D remains unclear. The V gene lost 1 base and the J gene lost 7 bases, with 5 bases spanning the gap. CDR1 is SNHLY, CDR2 FYNNEI, per germline. The CDR3 length is 12 residues. The CDR3 coding sequence is TGTGCCAGCAGTGAAGGGGAGAACACCATATATTTT. This codes for CASSEGENTIYF.

This chain links TRBV7-3 with TRBJ2-7, with 8 bases matching TRBD2. CDR3 length: 13 residues. CDR1 SGHTA and CDR2 FQGTGA come from the germline V gene. Germline trimming cut 4 bases from V and 3 bases from J; bases unmatched to any gene: 2. In DNA, the CDR3 is TGTGCCAGCAGCTACGGGAGGGTCTACGAGCAGTACTTC. Translation gives CASSYGRVYEQYF.

This clone was seen at least ten times. The V and J genes are TRBV10-3 and TRBJ2-7, with TRBD1 matching 11 bases. J gave up 5 bases and V 5 bases, and 2 bases lay outside the gene matches. The CDR3 contains 13 residues. The germline CDR1 and CDR2 sequences are ENHRY and SYGVKD. The CDR3 spells CAISKGQGDEQYF. The CDR3 DNA sequence: TGTGCCATCAGTAAGGGACAGGGGGACGAGCAGTACTTC.

This sequence joins TRBV7-9 and TRBJ2-1, with 11 bases identical to TRBD2. The CDR3 sequence is 15 residues long. The germline gives CDR1 SEHNR, CDR2 FQNEAQ (reference sequence). V shed 5 bases, J shed 5 bases, and the junction held 5 bases outside the gene matches. The CDR3 DNA sequence: TGTGCCAGCAGCGTGGGACTAGCGGTAAACAATGAGCAGTTCTTC. Amino acids: CASSVGLAVNNEQFF.

The rearrangement uses TRBV29-1 and TRBJ1-1; D is perhaps TRBD1 (5 bases). The V gene lost 6 bases and the J gene lost 4 bases, with 18 bases spanning the gap. Germline CDR1 and CDR2: SQVTM and ANQGSEA. The CDR3 totals 14 residues. In DNA form, the CDR3 reads TGCAGCGTCATAGAGGGACCTAAGGGCACTGAAGCTTTCTTT. As protein: CSVIEGPKGTEAFF.

The chain carries TRBV10-2 and TRBJ2-7, with D hard to call. There are 14 residues in the CDR3. The ends were cut back, 2 bases at V and 1 base at J, with 9 bases in the middle. The germline V gene encodes CDR1 WSHSY and CDR2 SAAADI. In DNA form, the CDR3 reads TGCGCCAGCAGTGAGACGACTCGATCCTACGAGCAGTACTTC. It codes for CASSETTRSYEQYF.

The chain combines TRBV6-1 with TRBJ2-7; 7 nucleotides match TRBD1. Germline trimming cut 0 bases from V and 2 bases from J; bases unmatched to any gene: 7. This CDR3 comprises 16 residues. Germline V gives CDR1 MNHNS, CDR2 SASEGT. CDR3 loop: CASSEALGRGTYEQYF. In nucleotides, the CDR3 is TGTGCCAGCAGTGAAGCGCTGGGCAGGGGGACCTACGAGCAGTACTTC.

Concerning this clone itself: The same CDR3 arises from other DNA sequences in this sample as well. The chain is built from TRBV30 and TRBJ1-3; 7 bases align to TRBD1. Germline V gene lookup returns CDR1 GTSNPN and CDR2 SVGIG (reference sequence). With 2 bases clipped from V and 3 bases from J, the junction kept 4 bases outside the gene matches. The CDR3 spans 14 residues. CDR3 protein: CAWSRQGGGNTIYF. In nucleotides, the CDR3 is TGTGCCTGGAGTAGACAGGGAGGTGGAAACACCATATATTTT.

This clone was seen just once. J is TRBJ1-3 and V is TRBV28; 11 bases align to TRBD1. The CDR3 totals 16 residues. With V trimmed by 5 bases and J by 5 bases, 8 bases remained unmatched. Germline CDR1 is MDHEN and CDR2 is SYDVKM. CDR3 coding DNA: TGTGCCAGCAGTCCCCCGGGACAGGGGGGTCGAAACACCATATATTTT. Residues: CASSPPGQGGRNTIYF. The full variable domain, rest sourced from reference TRBV28 and TRBJ1-3, is DVKVTQSSRYLVKRTGEKVFLECVQDMDHENMFWYRQDPGLGLRLIYFSYDVKMKEKGDIPEGYSVSREKKERFSLILESASTNQTSMYLCASSPPGQGGRNTIYFGEGSWLTVV.

V usage is TRBV6-1 and J usage is TRBJ1-2; weak D call: TRBD1 (5 bases). CDR1 is MNHNS and CDR2 is SASEGT in the germline V gene. V was clipped by 5 bases and J by 6 bases, with 19 bases between them. This CDR3 is 15 amino acids long. For the CDR3, the DNA is TGTGCCAGCAGTCTAAACCTGGGGCCAAGGGATGGCTACACCTTC. Its protein product is CASSLNLGPRDGYTF.

V and J are TRBV7-6 and TRBJ2-5; 10 nucleotides match TRBD2. In germline, CDR1 is SGHVS, CDR2 FNYEAQ. V dropped 3 bases and J dropped 2; count of bases not matched to a gene: 6. CDR3 length equals 16 residues. The CDR3 DNA follows: TGTGCCAGCAGCTTCGGGCCAGCGGGAGGGCAAGAGACCCAGTACTTC. Translated, it gives CASSFGPAGGQETQYF.